Sequencing of this TCR beta chain was carried out in a study of OX40 agonist ivuxolimab in advanced cancers. As for this clone: Antigen: not known.

The ends were cut back, 3 bases at V and 2 bases at J, with 14 bases in the middle. The CDR3 extends over 15 amino acids. Germline CDR1 and CDR2: SGHTA and FQGNSA. The study, taken as a whole, reports: CD8+ T cells were the subset that, on average, had more expanded clones than CD4+.

TCRdb's table, derived via immunoSEQ multiplex PCR, lists solely in-frame clones and lacks some. The table lists about 19,000 clones, 79% of them singletons, with about 33% in the top ten. The TCR sequence derives from an adult with an advanced solid tumor such as melanoma, head and neck, liver or kidney cancer. V is TRBV7-2 and J is TRBJ2-7, with D perhaps assigned TRBD1 or TRBD2 (5 bases each). The sample was CD4+ or CD8+ T cells sorted from blood, taken in a trial of the OX40 agonist ivuxolimab. CDR3 sequence: CASSLLPLGAYEQYF. The CDR3 bases are TGTGCCAGCAGCTTGTTACCCTTGGGGGCCTACGAGCAGTACTTC.